The rows below give T cell receptor beta chains drawn from one sample of a study of blood T cells in healthy people across ages. A single record per CDR3 protein comes from TCRdb applying MiXCR to the 5' RACE reads. In the table there are roughly 800,000 distinct CDR3 sequences, nearly 60% of which are singletons. The specimen sequenced was blood. The receptors stem from a man aged 25 to 45 in good health. The CDR3 runs from the conserved cysteine through the conserved F or W.

TRBJ1-2 | TRBV3-1 | CASSPQGRNYGYTF
TRBJ2-7 | TRBV30 | CACTGALDDEQYF
TRBJ2-4 | TRBV3-1 | CASSRRVSGTGRNIQYF
TRBJ1-4 | TRBV5-1 | CASSGQAGNEKLFF
TRBJ2-7 | TRBV6-2/TRBV6-3 | CASSTTTPYEQYF
TRBJ2-6 | TRBV5-6 | CASSLLTATGANVLTF
TRBJ2-2 | TRBV3-1 | CASSQGGSNTGELFF
TRBJ2-3 | TRBV3-1 | CASSQESGVGADTQYF
TRBJ2-7 | TRBV5-1 | CASSTAGSSSYEQYF
. | TRBV20-1 | CSARFRGVSYEQYF
TRBJ2-3 | TRBV20-1 | CSASGTSTDTQYF
TRBJ2-7 | TRBV5-6 | CASSLPRETDSYEQYF
TRBJ1-2 | TRBV29-1 | CSVARGNYGYTF
TRBJ2-1 | TRBV6-6 | CASSYTGSAKETQFF
TRBJ2-5 | TRBV15 | CATSRGTSGETQYF
TRBJ2-5 | TRBV20-1 | CSWGGGPQETQYF
TRBJ2-6 | TRBV13 | CASSLRTSGANVLTF
TRBJ2-5 | TRBV12-3/TRBV12-4 | CASSSPSETQYF
TRBJ1-5 | TRBV7-9 | CASSPSNQPQHF
TRBJ1-6 | TRBV20-1 | CSARFTGALYNSPLHF
. | TRBV12-3/TRBV12-4 | CASSRGTGMVWGYEQYF
TRBJ1-1 | TRBV25-1 | CASSFGIEAFF
TRBJ2-3 | TRBV7-2 | CASSFPGRTDMQYF
TRBJ2-5 | TRBV20-1 | CSAMEGYQETQYF
TRBJ1-2 | TRBV29-1 | CSVEIGTAGYTF
TRBJ2-7 | TRBV7-2 | CASSLGAGEAEQYF
TRBJ2-7 | TRBV10-3 | CAISVQGRYEQYF
TRBJ2-3 | TRBV12-3/TRBV12-4 | CASSPGTEDTQYF
TRBJ2-7 | TRBV29-1 | CSVVGRKSSYEQYF
TRBJ2-3 | TRBV9 | CASSVSSGTDTQYF
TRBJ1-2 | TRBV6-6 | CASSLYPERVGYTF
TRBJ2-7 | TRBV29-1 | CSVSPGSGIYEQYF
TRBJ1-6 | TRBV21-1 | CASSLKSSSYNSPLHF
TRBJ1-2 | TRBV20-1 | CSARVGGVYGYTF
TRBJ2-1 | TRBV20-1 | CSATPRTSGRASEQFF
TRBJ2-5 | TRBV29-1 | CSVGAGRETQYF
TRBJ2-7 | TRBV7-2 | CASSLGDHYEQYF
TRBJ2-1 | TRBV27 | CASLRGFQPLDEQFF
TRBJ2-5 | TRBV6-2/TRBV6-3 | CASSYGTGASLVLETQYF
TRBJ2-1 | TRBV20-1 | CSALSGGRNNEQFF
. | TRBV12-3/TRBV12-4 | CASSLVFHEQYF
TRBJ1-1 | TRBV29-1 | CSARDHGTEAFF
TRBJ1-2 | TRBV6-1 | CASSADLPYGYTF
TRBJ1-1 | TRBV4-1 | CASSSPAGMNTEAFF
. | TRBV7-9 | CASSLGDTAYEQYF
TRBJ1-4 | TRBV20-1 | CSASGAPTNEKLFF
TRBJ2-7 | TRBV7-2 | CASSLATPHEQYF
. | TRBV27 | CASSPSWGGRAYEQYF
TRBJ2-1 | TRBV2 | CASSENGGPYNEQFF